The 20 T cell receptor beta chains in this list originate from one sample, sequenced in a study of T cell responses to AZD1222 COVID-19 vaccine. The table came from immunoSEQ multiplex PCR; TCRdb's copy has only in-frame clones and leaves some out. Of 95,000 to 150,000 clones listed, approximately 90% are singletons. Material: peripheral blood, obtained on day 0 of AZD1222 vaccination. Source of these receptors: an adult in good health.

The chain couples TRBV27 to TRBJ1-5; D gene ambiguous. V was cut by 8 bases and J by 2 bases, with 25 bases left in between. The CDR3 contains 18 residues. Looked up from germline, CDR1 is MNHEY and CDR2 is SMNVEV (reference sequence). The CDR3, as DNA: TGTGCCAGCCGGAATTCCTTGGGTGGGCAGGAAGGCAATCAGCCCCAGCATTTT. This sequence encodes CASRNSLGGQEGNQPQHF.

The CDR3 DNA sequence: TGTGCCAGCAGTGAAGAGACCTATAATTCACCCCTCCACTTT. Its translation: CASSEETYNSPLHF. The J gene is TRBJ1-6, the V gene TRBV2, with D uncertain. The CDR3 is 14 residues long. Trimming shortened V by 1 base and J by 2 bases, and 3 bases separated the two germline ends. Germline V gene lookup returns CDR1 SNHLY and CDR2 FYNNEI.

In its sample, this clone was seen once. The chain couples TRBV10-3 to TRBJ2-7, with TRBD1 matching over 9 bases. Per germline, CDR1 ENHRY and CDR2 SYGVKD. CDR3 length: 14 residues. The V segment lost 6 bases and the J segment 3 bases; nucleotides outside the gene matches: 6. The CDR3 sequence: CAIRSGTGSYEQYF. DNA for the CDR3: TGTGCCATCAGGTCGGGGACAGGGAGCTACGAGCAGTACTTC.

The genes are TRBV7-9 and TRBJ1-2; 8 positions match TRBD1. The CDR3 loop spans 16 amino acids. With V trimmed by 4 bases and J by 3 bases, 10 bases remained unmatched. The germline CDR1 and CDR2 sequences are SEHNR and FQNEAQ (reference sequence). In nucleotides, the CDR3 is TGTGCCAGCAGCTCCGCGCAGGGGGCCGGATACTATGGCTACACCTTC. Translated: CASSSAQGAGYYGYTF.

This rearrangement joins TRBV4-1 to TRBJ1-4; D not certain. Trimming took off 4 bases at V and 5 bases at J, with 14 bases between the two ends. CDR3 length: 15 amino acids. Germline V gene sequence: CDR1 MGHRA, CDR2 YSYEKL. CDR3 protein: CASSRQSAQNEKLFF. DNA of the CDR3: TGCGCCAGCAGCCGCCAGAGTGCCCAGAATGAAAAACTGTTTTTT.

This rearrangement joins TRBV12-5 to TRBJ2-3; a possible D gene is TRBD2 (5 bases). V lost 0 bases, J lost 2 bases, and 18 bases lay in between. Germline V lookup: CDR1 LGHNT, CDR2 FRNRAP. This CDR3 has 18 residues. CDR3 in amino acids: CASGLVPFGNPFTDTQYF. The CDR3 region has the DNA TGTGCTAGTGGTTTGGTACCTTTCGGGAACCCCTTCACAGATACGCAGTATTTT.

J is TRBJ2-3 and V is TRBV11-3, with TRBD2 as a possible D gene (5 bases). Trimming shortened V by 8 bases and J by 2 bases, and 17 bases separated the two germline ends. CDR1 and CDR2 from the germline V gene are SGHNT and YENEEA. This CDR3 spans 15 amino acids. The DNA for the CDR3 is TGTGCCAGCGCTAGGCTCCCGGACTCCACAGATACGCAGTATTTT. Amino acid sequence: CASARLPDSTDTQYF. The full variable domain, rest sourced from reference TRBV11-3 and TRBJ2-3, is EAGVVQSPRYKIIEKKQPVAFWCNPISGHNTLYWYLQNLGQGPELLIRYENEEAVDDSQLPKDRFSAERLKGVDSTLKIQPAELGDSAVYLCASARLPDSTDTQYFGPGTRLTVL.

This sequence joins TRBV7-9 and TRBJ2-1, with 10 bases lining up with TRBD2. The CDR3 has 15 residues. With V trimmed by 0 bases and J by 7 bases, 3 bases remained unmatched. Germline lookup yields CDR1 SEHNR and CDR2 FQNEAQ (reference sequence). CDR3 amino acids: CASSLAPGLANEQFF. The CDR3 DNA is TGTGCCAGCAGCTTAGCCCCGGGACTAGCGAATGAGCAGTTCTTC.

The V gene is TRBV6-1, the J gene TRBJ2-2; D is unclear. CDR3 length: 13 residues. Trimming took 1 base from V and 4 from J, leaving 4 bases between them. Germline V gives CDR1 MNHNS, CDR2 SASEGT. This CDR3 reads CASSEGSTGELFF. In nucleotides, the CDR3 is TGTGCCAGCAGTGAAGGAAGCACCGGGGAGCTGTTTTTT.

The rearrangement links TRBV5-6 to TRBJ1-4; D uncertain. Germline CDR1 is SGHDT and CDR2 is YYEEEE. V lost 1 base and J 0 bases, leaving 10 bases between the germline ends. The CDR3 extends over 16 amino acids. This CDR3 reads CASSLTAVATNEKLFF. CDR3 sequence (DNA): TGTGCCAGCAGCTTGACGGCAGTTGCAACTAATGAAAAACTGTTTTTT.

The rearrangement links TRBV9 to TRBJ2-3, with 7 bases that match TRBD1. CDR3 length: 15 amino acids. The V gene's germline CDR1 is SGDLS and CDR2 YYNGEE. Trimming removed 3 bases from V and 6 bases from J; junction bases left unmatched: 10. CDR3 in DNA: TGTGCCAGCAGCGCCCAACAGGGGTTTGCGGATACGCAGTATTTT. This sequence encodes CASSAQQGFADTQYF.

V usage is TRBV29-1 and J usage is TRBJ2-3; 16 positions match TRBD2. Germline loops: CDR1 SQVTM, CDR2 ANQGSEA. Trimming removed 7 bases from V and 5 bases from J; junction bases left unmatched: 6. This CDR3 contains 15 residues. The CDR3 loop reads CSAKGLAGGGDTQYF. The CDR3 region has the DNA TGCAGCGCTAAGGGACTAGCGGGAGGGGGAGATACGCAGTATTTT.

This sequence joins TRBV6-5 and TRBJ1-1; D uncertain. CDR3 length: 14 amino acids. CDR1 MNHEY and CDR2 SVGAGI come from the germline V gene. V dropped 4 bases and J dropped 2 bases, with 11 bases sitting between them. CDR3 sequence: CASSFGLSNTEAFF. CDR3 nucleotides: TGTGCCAGCAGTTTCGGACTGTCCAACACTGAAGCTTTCTTT.

This clone was recorded only once. The chain recombines TRBV2 with TRBJ1-2; possibly TRBD1 for D (5 bases). The V gene's germline CDR1 is SNHLY and CDR2 FYNNEI. Trimming removed 8 bases from V and 3 bases from J, with 13 bases in between. The CDR3 is 13 amino acids. The chain's CDR3 is CASGDFGDYGYTF. The CDR3 coding sequence is TGTGCCAGCGGGGACTTTGGGGACTATGGCTACACCTTC.

The chain couples TRBV2 to TRBJ1-6; no clear D. Germline-derived CDR1 and CDR2 are SNHLY and FYNNEI. Trimming cost V 2 bases and J 7 bases, with 6 bases left between them. This CDR3 spans 13 amino acids. CDR3 region: CASSETPNSPLHF. The CDR3 region has the DNA TGTGCCAGCAGTGAAACCCCCAATTCACCCCTCCACTTT.

This chain connects TRBV19 to TRBJ1-1; 9 bases fit TRBD1. CDR1 LNHDA and CDR2 SQIVND come from the germline V gene (reference sequence). Unmatched junction bases numbered 10, after V lost 5 bases and J lost 6 bases. The CDR3 length is 15 residues. The CDR3 DNA sequence: TGTGCCAGTAGTCCTAGACAGGGGGGCACCCCTGAAGCTTTCTTT. Protein product: CASSPRQGGTPEAFF.

V usage is TRBV3-1 (or the pseudogene TRBV3-2) and J usage is TRBJ2-5; 9 nucleotides agree with TRBD2. With V trimmed by 9 bases and J by 2 bases, 1 base remained unmatched. The CDR3 loop spans 12 amino acids. The germline gives CDR1 LGHDT, CDR2 YNNKEL (reference sequence). The CDR3 coding sequence is TGTGCCAGTAGCGGGAGACAAGAGACCCAGTACTTC. It encodes CASSGRQETQYF.

The V call is TRBV2, the J call TRBJ1-2; TRBD1 might be the D (5 bases). CDR3 size: 14 residues. Germline assignment: CDR1 SNHLY and CDR2 FYNNEI. The ends were cut back, 3 bases at V and 3 bases at J, with 11 bases in the middle. The CDR3 bases are TGTGCCAGCAGTGAGGGGCAGGCCCACTATGGCTACACCTTC. It codes for CASSEGQAHYGYTF.

The chain is built from TRBV5-5 and TRBJ2-7, with D perhaps given as TRBD1 or TRBD2 (5 bases each). CDR1 and CDR2 (germline): SGHKS, YYEKEE (reference sequence). This CDR3 has 15 amino acids. V was pared by 2 bases and J by 0 bases, with 12 bases between. The CDR3 DNA is TGTGCCAGCAGCTTTCTTCGGGACGCCTCCTACGAGCAGTACGTC. Protein product: CASSFLRDASYEQYV.

This chain links TRBV6-1 with TRBJ1-2, with unresolved D. From germline, CDR1 is MNHNS and CDR2 SASEGT. Trimming took off 2 bases at V and 3 bases at J, with 1 base between the two ends. This CDR3 spans 11 amino acids. The CDR3 loop reads CASSEHYGYTF. DNA for the CDR3: TGTGCCAGCAGTGAACACTATGGCTACACCTTC.